This T cell receptor beta chain was captured in a study of CD8 T cells in Susac syndrome. An amount of RNA that ranged from roughly 0.45 to 1 ug was reverse transcribed with random hexamers. Amplification of TCR beta CDR3 was carried out by immunoSEQ multiplex PCR, which covered 54 Vbeta and 13 Jbeta segments. A single record per CDR3 protein comes from TCRdb applying MiXCR to the immunoSEQ multiplex PCR reads. The table has about 190,000 distinct CDR3 sequences, nearly 97% seen once. The CDR3 is 15 residues long. The germline gives CDR1 SGHRS, CDR2 YFSETQ. V was shortened by 1 base and J by 1 base, with 9 bases between the two germline ends.

The genes are TRBV5-1 and TRBJ1-3; no clear D gene. This TCR derives from a human donor with Susac syndrome. Sequencing used CD4+ T cells from PBMCs. The CDR3 coding sequence is TGCGCCAGCAGCTTGTTGCCGCCATCTGGAAACACCATATATTTT. Protein: CASSLLPPSGNTIYF.